A single sample is the source of the 11 T cell receptor beta chains below, sequenced in a study of cytomegalovirus exposure and HLA in healthy donors. This PCR relied on a set of 60 Vbeta primers and 13 Jbeta primers. Clones were sequenced by immunoSEQ multiplex PCR, and TCRdb holds only the in-frame ones, with some missing. Here the sample spans about 180,000 clones, 85% being singletons. Sequencing used PBMCs. The receptors here all came from a boy between 2 and 10 years old in good health and CMV-seronegative.

This clone was counted only a few times. The chain employs TRBV28 and TRBJ2-7, with 9 bases matching TRBD2. Trimming took 2 bases from V and 6 from J; bases not matched to a gene: 5. The CDR3 covers 14 residues. Germline CDR1 reads MDHEN; CDR2 reads SYDVKM. The CDR3 DNA reads TGTGCCAGCAGTTTAGCGGGAGGGCCGATCGAGCAGTACTTC. Its translation: CASSLAGGPIEQYF.

This clone was counted once. Written as DNA, the CDR3 is TGTGCCAGCAGCCAAGTAGCCAGCGCTAAGCCAGTAGATACGCAGTATTTT. As protein: CASSQVASAKPVDTQYF. The V and J genes are TRBV4-2 and TRBJ2-3, with D unresolved. V lost 1 base, J lost 5 bases, and 19 bases lay in between. The germline CDR1 and CDR2 sequences are LGHNA and YNFKEQ. The CDR3 is made up of 17 amino acids.

The chain combines TRBV6-1 with TRBJ1-2; D is undetermined. The CDR3 consists of 14 residues. Trimming shortened V by 4 bases and J by 2 bases, and 11 bases separated the two germline ends. CDR1 and CDR2 from the germline V gene are MNHNS and SASEGT. CDR3 protein: CASSGLDGNYGYTF. The CDR3 nucleotides are TGTGCCAGCAGTGGGCTAGATGGGAACTATGGCTACACCTTC.

This clone has more than one count but fewer than ten. V usage is TRBV7-2 and J usage is TRBJ2-5; 11 nucleotides align to TRBD2. Germline V gene data show CDR1 as SGHTA and CDR2 as FQGNSA. The CDR3 is made up of 15 amino acids. Losses at the gene ends were 3 bases for V and 5 bases for J; bases not matched to a gene: 5. The CDR3: CASSFVAGGWETQYF. In DNA, the CDR3 is TGTGCCAGCAGCTTCGTAGCGGGAGGGTGGGAGACCCAGTACTTC. Complete variable domain (other parts from reference TRBV7-2 and TRBJ2-5): GAGVSQSPSNKVTEKGKDVELRCDPISGHTALYWYRQSLGQGLEFLIYFQGNSAPDKSGLPSDRFSAERTGGSVSTLTIQRTQQEDSAVYLCASSFVAGGWETQYFGPGTRLLVL.

The genes are TRBV19 and TRBJ2-3, with D maybe TRBD2 (6 bases). The CDR3 totals 13 residues. Trimming removed 5 bases from V and 1 base from J, with 7 bases in between. Germline assignment: CDR1 LNHDA and CDR2 SQIVND (reference sequence). This CDR3 reads CASSASGTDTQYF. In DNA form, the CDR3 reads TGTGCCAGTAGTGCTAGCGGCACAGATACGCAGTATTTT.

V usage is TRBV28 and J usage is TRBJ1-5; a weak D match, TRBD1 (5 bases). V shed 5 bases and J shed 6 bases, with 23 bases lying between them. CDR1 is MDHEN, CDR2 SYDVKM, per germline. The CDR3 has 17 amino acids. CDR3 nucleotide sequence: TGTGCCAGCAGTCGCGAGGGGCCGGGGGGTCAGCGTCAGCCCCAGCATTTT. Translation gives CASSREGPGGQRQPQHF.

The rearrangement uses TRBV13 and TRBJ2-7; TRBD2 matches at 8 bases. The V gene's germline CDR1 is PRHDT and CDR2 FYEKMQ (reference sequence). V dropped 5 bases and J dropped 2; count of bases not matched to a gene: 14. The CDR3 is made up of 17 amino acids. CDR3 coding DNA: TGTGCCAGCAGCCGTTCGCGCCTCGGGGGGGGCCCCTACGAGCAGTACGTC. Its protein product is CASSRSRLGGGPYEQYV.

The chain recombines TRBV6-6 with TRBJ2-3, with no clear D. The CDR3 covers 13 residues. V lost 2 bases and J lost 4, with 7 bases in between. Germline loops: CDR1 MNHNY, CDR2 SVGAGI (reference sequence). CDR3 residues: CASSYGDPDTQYF. In DNA form, the CDR3 reads TGTGCCAGCAGTTACGGAGACCCAGATACGCAGTATTTT.

This clone was recorded once. This chain connects TRBV5-1 to TRBJ1-6; no firm D call. Germline V gene sequence: CDR1 SGHRS, CDR2 YFSETQ. V lost 6 bases to trimming and J lost 0 bases, with 7 bases between them. The CDR3 spans 14 residues. The CDR3 DNA sequence: TGCGCCAGCATGGAGAGCTCCTATAATTCACCCCTCCACTTT. Translating gives CASMESSYNSPLHF.

This chain connects TRBV18 to TRBJ2-7; 8 bases are shared with TRBD1. V shed 0 bases and J 4 bases; nucleotides not matched to a gene: 5. Germline CDR1 KGHSH, CDR2 LQKENI. This CDR3 contains 15 residues. The CDR3 sequence is CASSPPGTGEYEQYF. CDR3 nucleotide sequence: TGTGCCAGCTCACCACCGGGGACAGGCGAATACGAGCAGTACTTC.

The rearrangement uses TRBV27 and TRBJ2-1; TRBD2 might be the D (6 bases). CDR1 is MNHEY and CDR2 is SMNVEV in the germline V gene (reference sequence). Trimming left V 1 base short and J 4 bases short, with 14 bases between. The CDR3 contains 16 residues. This CDR3 is CASSLFGGALYNEQFF. The CDR3 coding sequence is TGTGCCAGCAGTTTATTTGGCGGGGCCCTTTACAATGAGCAGTTCTTC.